This paragraph covers one T cell receptor beta chain sequence. CDR3 length: 16 residues. Unmatched junction bases numbered 11, after V lost 0 bases and J lost 10 bases. Per the germline V gene, CDR1 is LGHNA and CDR2 is YNFKEQ. These data come from a study of blood T cell repertoires in COVID-19. Study-wide background: Donors in the United States, Italy and Spain gave samples during acute or convalescent COVID-19. T cells, B-cell-depleted T cells, or PBMCs provided the cDNA or gDNA that served as material.

Method: immunoSEQ multiplex PCR; TCRdb's copy keeps in-frame clones and lacks some. The sample has some 110,000 clones; about nine tenths are singletons. The sample comprised peripheral blood. V is TRBV4-2 and J is TRBJ1-5; 8 nucleotides agree with TRBD1. This TCR derives from a middle-aged man with acute or convalescent COVID-19. CDR3: CASSQDPGGVDSPQHF. The DNA for the CDR3 is TGTGCCAGCAGCCAAGATCCAGGGGGCGTGGATAGCCCCCAGCATTTT.